These 30 T cell receptor beta chains originate from one sample sequenced in a study of T cells in Graves' hyperthyroidism and ophthalmopathy. The source material, RNA transcripts, was used to amplify TCR beta CDR3 regions. Carried out on the TCR CDR3, a first-round RT-PCR used the HTBI primer set. TCRdb called the multiplex PCR reads again in MiXCR, with one record for every CDR3 protein. The sample has some 460,000 distinct CDR3 sequences, less than 20% seen once. Sequenced: blood. All receptors derive from a woman younger than 35 with Graves' hyperthyroidism.

This clonotype has a count of ten or more. The J gene is TRBJ2-7, the V gene TRBV5-1; possibly TRBD1 or TRBD2 for D (6 bases each). In germline, CDR1 is SGHRS, CDR2 YFSETQ. The CDR3 is made up of 15 amino acids. Deletions cut 4 bases from V and 1 base from J, with 15 bases between. The CDR3 DNA reads as TGCGCCAGCAGCCCGGGCACAGGGACTTCCTACGAGCAGTACTTC. Translated, it gives CASSPGTGTSYEQYF.

This clonotype turned up a few times. This rearrangement joins TRBV20-1 to TRBJ1-1; the D is unclear. The CDR3 runs to 14 residues. The germline gives CDR1 DFQATT, CDR2 SNEGSKA (reference sequence). The V and J ends lost 1 base and 0 bases respectively, with 9 bases between them. CDR3 coding DNA: TGCAGTGCTAGAGCGGAGCGGATGAACACTGAAGCTTTCTTT. Translating it yields CSARAERMNTEAFF.

This clonotype appeared a few times. The chain recombines TRBV7-2 with TRBJ1-5; D might be TRBD1 (5 bases). CDR3 length: 16 residues. Looked up from germline, CDR1 is SGHTA and CDR2 is FQGNSA. The V gene lost 0 bases and the J gene lost 4 bases, with 13 bases spanning the gap. CDR3 bases: TGTGCCAGCAGCTTAGCAGGCCCGGGGGTAAATCAGCCCCAGCATTTT. Protein: CASSLAGPGVNQPQHF.

The sample holds many counts of this clonotype. The genes are TRBV20-1 and TRBJ2-7, with 10 positions matching TRBD2. V was clipped by 6 bases and J by 7 bases; unmatched bases: 15. CDR3 length equals 15 residues. The germline gives CDR1 DFQATT, CDR2 SNEGSKA (reference sequence). The CDR3 loop reads CSAPRPAGGPREQYF. For the CDR3, the DNA is TGCAGTGCCCCGAGGCCAGCGGGAGGGCCTAGAGAGCAGTACTTC.

This clonotype was seen ten or more times. CDR3 region: CASSLRGVGSKGNQPQHF. The DNA for the CDR3 is TGTGCCAGCAGCCTGAGGGGCGTGGGGAGTAAGGGCAATCAGCCCCAGCATTTT. This chain links TRBV6-1 with TRBJ1-5; a possible D gene is TRBD1 (5 bases). In germline, CDR1 is MNHNS, CDR2 SASEGT. The CDR3 covers 18 residues. Trimming took off 6 bases at V and 2 bases at J, with 23 bases between the two ends.

V and J are TRBV7-8 and TRBJ1-2; D not resolved. This CDR3 region has 13 residues. V lost 4 bases, J lost 4 bases, and 10 bases lay in between. Germline V CDR1 and CDR2: SGHVS, FQNEAQ. DNA of the CDR3: TGTGCCAGCAGCTCTCGAATTCCCTATGGCTACACCTTC. This gives the protein CASSSRIPYGYTF.

This clonotype was observed at least ten times. The chain carries TRBV12-3 or TRBV12-4 and TRBJ2-7; 11 positions match TRBD1. The CDR3 totals 14 residues. The J segment lost 5 bases and the V segment lost 6 bases, leaving 6 bases of the junction unmatched. CDR3 region: CASSRTGGVDEQYF. The DNA of the CDR3 is TGTGCCAGCAGCCGGACAGGGGGCGTGGACGAGCAGTACTTC.

The chain is built from TRBV3-1 and TRBJ2-7; 8 nucleotides match TRBD1. CDR1 LGHDT and CDR2 YNNKEL come from the germline V gene (reference sequence). V dropped 1 base and J dropped 4; count of bases not matched to a gene: 12. This CDR3 comprises 17 residues. CDR3 residues: CASSQGVGTGAPYEQYF. DNA for the CDR3: TGTGCCAGCAGCCAAGGGGTTGGGACAGGCGCCCCTTACGAGCAGTACTTC.

On this clonotype: A much larger clone is a single base away; this may be a read error. The rearrangement links TRBV6-1 to TRBJ2-1; 9 bases line up with TRBD1. Germline V gene lookup returns CDR1 MNHNS and CDR2 SASEGT. CDR3 size: 17 residues. V shed 6 bases and J 10 bases; nucleotides not matched to a gene: 19. This CDR3 is CASSRPGTGLGSYEQFF. In nucleotides, the CDR3 is TGTGCCAGCAGCCGTCCCGGGACAGGGTTAGGTTCCTACGAGCAGTTCTTC.

This clonotype was seen repeatedly, ten times or more. This chain connects TRBV5-1 to TRBJ2-1; 7 bases line up with TRBD1. V lost 4 bases and J lost 3; bases outside the gene matches: 13. The germline V gene encodes CDR1 SGHRS and CDR2 YFSETQ. The CDR3 extends over 17 amino acids. CDR3 coding DNA: TGCGCCAGCAGCGGATCACAGGGGAAGGCGCTCTACAATGAGCAGTTCTTC. Its protein is CASSGSQGKALYNEQFF.

J is TRBJ2-1 and V is TRBV5-1; TRBD1 or TRBD2 may be the D gene (5 bases each). This CDR3 contains 12 residues. The ends were cut back, 4 bases at V and 7 bases at J, with 9 bases in the middle. CDR1 is SGHRS, CDR2 YFSETQ, per germline. The CDR3 loop reads CASSRGINEQFF. Here the CDR3 DNA reads TGCGCCAGCAGCCGGGGCATAAATGAGCAGTTCTTC. The full variable domain, in which reference TRBV5-1 and TRBJ2-1 provide the parts outside the CDR3, is KAGVTQTPRYLIKTRGQQVTLSCSPISGHRSVSWYQQTPGQGLQFLFEYFSETQRNKGNFPGRFSGRQFSNSRSEMNVSTLELGDSALYLCASSRGINEQFFGPGTRLTVL.

J is TRBJ2-3 and V is TRBV14; D unresolved. Germline V gene sequence: CDR1 SGHDN, CDR2 FVKESK. There are 13 residues in the CDR3. V shed 2 bases and J shed 3 bases, with 6 bases lying between them. CDR3 DNA sequence: TGTGCCAGCAGCCAAATACTAACAGATACGCAGTATTTT. It yields the protein CASSQILTDTQYF.

The chain employs TRBV7-2 and TRBJ2-1, with D hard to call. Trimming pared 4 bases from V and 8 bases from J, leaving 21 bases between. Per germline, CDR1 SGHTA and CDR2 FQGNSA. The CDR3 is 16 amino acids. CDR3 sequence (DNA): TGTGCCAGCAGCTCGACCGCTTTGCAACGGGTAGATGAGCAGTTCTTC. It translates to CASSSTALQRVDEQFF.

This clonotype was detected ten times or more. CDR3 sequence (DNA): TGTGCCAGCAGCTTACTGGGGGTGGATGAAGCTTTCTTT. This gives the protein CASSLLGVDEAFF. The V call is TRBV7-9, the J call TRBJ1-1, with D possibly matching TRBD1 (5 bases). The V and J ends lost 2 bases and 7 bases respectively, with 11 bases between them. Germline V gene lookup returns CDR1 SEHNR and CDR2 FQNEAQ (reference sequence). The CDR3 has 13 residues.

This clonotype was seen repeatedly, ten times or more. This chain links TRBV7-8 with TRBJ2-1, with 7 bases lining up with TRBD2. Germline-derived CDR1 and CDR2 are SGHVS and FQNEAQ. The CDR3 spans 15 residues. Losses at the gene ends were 0 bases for V and 3 bases for J; bases not matched to a gene: 2. CDR3 sequence: CASSLAAGYYNEQFF. In DNA form, the CDR3 reads TGTGCCAGCAGCTTAGCAGCGGGGTACTACAATGAGCAGTTCTTC.

This clonotype was seen ten or more times. The chain recombines TRBV28 with TRBJ2-7, with TRBD2 identical over 9 bases. Germline-derived CDR1 and CDR2 are MDHEN and SYDVKM. The CDR3 has 17 residues. With 6 bases clipped from V and 3 bases from J, the junction kept 15 bases outside the gene matches. CDR3 residues: CASSLNWAGGDSYEQYF. The CDR3 bases are TGTGCCAGCAGCCTAAATTGGGCGGGAGGGGACAGCTACGAGCAGTACTTC.

V and J are TRBV12-3 or TRBV12-4 and TRBJ1-6; D gene ambiguous. The V end was cut by 5 bases, the J end by 0 bases, with 8 bases between. The length of the CDR3 is 15 residues. The CDR3 DNA follows: TGTGCCAGCAGTACAGAAAGCTCCTATAATTCACCCCTCCACTTT. Translated: CASSTESSYNSPLHF.

This clonotype has ten or more counts. CDR3 sequence (DNA): TGCAGTGCTAGAGATATTCGGGGGCGCGGAAACACCGGGGAGCTGTTTTTT. Residues: CSARDIRGRGNTGELFF. The rearrangement uses TRBV20-1 and TRBJ2-2, with D tentatively TRBD1 or TRBD2 (6 bases each). The CDR3 contains 17 residues. Germline V CDR1 and CDR2: DFQATT, SNEGSKA (reference sequence). Trimming cost V 0 bases and J 2 bases, with 16 bases left between them.

The chain links TRBV5-1 to TRBJ2-5, with D perhaps matching TRBD2 (7 bases). Germline-derived CDR1 and CDR2 are SGHRS and YFSETQ. The germline V and J ends were trimmed by 4 bases and 2 bases, with 18 bases remaining between them. The CDR3 length is 16 residues. CDR3 DNA: TGCGCCAGCAGCGCCCGAGGGGGGGCGGGGCAAGAGACCCAGTACTTC. It codes for CASSARGGAGQETQYF.

This clonotype was seen at least ten times. The chain has TRBV28 and TRBJ1-2; 8 nucleotides match TRBD1. The V and J ends lost 6 bases and 1 base, in that order; junction bases with no gene match: 7. The CDR3 consists of 15 residues. Per germline, CDR1 MDHEN and CDR2 SYDVKM. The CDR3 spells CASSRGTGLNYGYTF. In DNA form, the CDR3 reads TGTGCCAGCAGCCGAGGGACAGGCCTTAACTATGGCTACACCTTC.

J is TRBJ2-2 and V is TRBV7-9; D tentatively fits TRBD1 or TRBD2 (5 bases each). Germline assignment: CDR1 SEHNR and CDR2 FQNEAQ (reference sequence). This CDR3 is 14 amino acids long. The CDR3 loop is CANPGPTNTGELFF. CDR3 coding DNA: TGTGCTAATCCGGGACCGACAAACACCGGGGAGCTGTTTTTT.

This clonotype showed up many times. The chain has TRBV4-1 and TRBJ2-3, with 9 nucleotides matching TRBD2. CDR3 length: 15 residues. V was pared by 4 bases and J by 2 bases, with 4 bases of the junction left unmatched. Germline lookup yields CDR1 MGHRA and CDR2 YSYEKL. The DNA of the CDR3 is TGCGCCAGCAGCCCGTTAGCGGGGGACACAGATACGCAGTATTTT. It is translated as CASSPLAGDTDTQYF.

The J gene is TRBJ2-2, the V gene TRBV24-1; D unresolved. Trimming pared 3 bases from V and 7 bases from J, leaving 26 bases between. This CDR3 region has 19 residues. The V gene's germline CDR1 is KGHDR and CDR2 SFDVKD. The CDR3 nucleotides are TGTGCCACCAGTGATAAACTCCCCCCGGGCACCGTCCAAGTCGGGGAGCTGTTTTTT. This gives the protein CATSDKLPPGTVQVGELFF.

This clonotype was seen only a few times. The chain combines TRBV28 with TRBJ1-5, with D possibly matching TRBD1 (5 bases). V was trimmed by 7 bases and J by 5 bases, leaving 12 bases between them. The CDR3 has 13 amino acids. Per the germline V gene, CDR1 is MDHEN and CDR2 is SYDVKM. DNA for the CDR3: TGTGCCAGCACACGGGTGGGGGATCAGCCCCAGCATTTT. This gives the protein CASTRVGDQPQHF.

This clonotype was seen repeatedly, ten times or more. The rearrangement links TRBV6-2 or TRBV6-3 to TRBJ1-1; D uncertain. Germline lookup yields CDR1 MNHEY and CDR2 SVGEGT. The length of the CDR3 is 13 residues. V was clipped by 5 bases and J by 5 bases, with 12 bases between them. The CDR3 DNA is TGTGCCAGCAGTGAATGGGGAGTTACTGAAGCTTTCTTT. Amino acids: CASSEWGVTEAFF.

This rearrangement joins TRBV6-1 to TRBJ1-2, with a weak D call TRBD1 (5 bases). The V end lost 6 bases, the J end lost 2 bases, and 7 bases lay between the germline ends. Germline assignment: CDR1 MNHNS and CDR2 SASEGT. The CDR3 loop spans 12 amino acids. The CDR3 region has the DNA TGTGCCAGCAGCTGGACAAACTATGGCTACACCTTC. Translating gives CASSWTNYGYTF.

The sample holds a few counts of this clonotype. The gene calls are TRBV20-1 and TRBJ1-2, with 8 bases lining up with TRBD1. Trimming removed 2 bases from V and 3 bases from J; junction bases left unmatched: 8. Germline values: CDR1 DFQATT, CDR2 SNEGSKA (reference sequence). The CDR3 contains 15 residues. DNA for the CDR3: TGCAGTGCTAGAAGCGGACAGGGTCGGGACTATGGCTACACCTTC. Encoded protein: CSARSGQGRDYGYTF.

This clonotype was seen many times. V usage is TRBV2 and J usage is TRBJ1-1; D not resolved. This CDR3 has 13 amino acids. Trimming took 4 bases from V and 5 from J, leaving 11 bases between them. The germline V gene encodes CDR1 SNHLY and CDR2 FYNNEI. The CDR3: CASSGPQETEAFF. In DNA, the CDR3 is TGTGCCAGCAGTGGTCCCCAGGAGACTGAAGCTTTCTTT.

This sequence joins TRBV24-1 and TRBJ2-7; no firm D call. The CDR3 sequence is 13 residues long. V was trimmed by 5 bases and J by 0 bases, leaving 7 bases between them. Germline-derived CDR1 and CDR2 are KGHDR and SFDVKD. As DNA, the CDR3 is TGTGCCACCAGTGTAAAGAGCTCCTACGAGCAGTACTTC. It specifies CATSVKSSYEQYF.

V and J are TRBV24-1 and TRBJ2-1; D possibly corresponds to TRBD2 (6 bases). The CDR3 is 15 residues long. Trimming shortened V by 0 bases and J by 5 bases, and 10 bases separated the two germline ends. Germline CDR1 reads KGHDR; CDR2 reads SFDVKD. In nucleotides, the CDR3 is TGTGCCACCAGTGATTTGCGGGGGAGCCACAATGAGCAGTTCTTC. This sequence encodes CATSDLRGSHNEQFF.